Listed below are T cell receptor beta chains from one sample, sequenced in a study of blood T cell repertoires in COVID-19. Data came from immunoSEQ multiplex PCR; TCRdb stores just in-frame clones and leaves some out. The table includes approximately 160,000 clones, 90% to 95% detected once. Sequencing was carried out using peripheral blood. These receptors all stem from a man aged 45-60 years with acute or convalescent COVID-19. The CDR3 runs from the conserved cysteine through the conserved F or W. The size of a clone is reported for some rows only, either as once, few or many, or as a class for expanded clones.

abundance,j_gene,v_gene,CDR3aa
-,TRBJ1-2,TRBV21-1,CASSTIPGQGDYGYTF
-,TRBJ1-5,TRBV28,CASSAGGKSQPQHF
-,TRBJ2-2,TRBV4-3,CASSQGGRGRTGELFF
-,TRBJ2-1,TRBV6-5,CASSYPGTSVNEQFF
once,TRBJ1-6,TRBV2,CASSEARLNSPLHF
-,TRBJ2-7,TRBV20-1,CSASRLANLPNF
-,TRBJ1-3,TRBV2,CASSLGTWGNTIYF
-,TRBJ1-4,TRBV28,CASSLSRGTGWEKLFF
-,TRBJ2-5,TRBV7-9,CASSLARWLAGEDQETQYF
-,TRBJ2-1,TRBV3-1/TRBV3-2,CASSRGLFYNEQFF
once,TRBJ2-1,TRBV28,CASRPAGSGEQFF
once,TRBJ2-1,TRBV29-1,CSVEDGGGPRNEQFF
-,TRBJ1-4,TRBV6-5,CASSYTGAGGEKLFF
-,TRBJ2-3,TRBV19,CASNRGDSDTQYF
-,TRBJ1-1,TRBV9,CASSVGGLLNTEAFF
-,TRBJ1-2,TRBV3-1/TRBV3-2,CASNRGQGAGGYTF
-,TRBJ2-7,TRBV6-6,CASTDGGADEQYF
-,TRBJ2-5,TRBV27,CASSSLNYLETQYF
-,TRBJ1-2,TRBV27,CASSLSPGRYGYTF
-,TRBJ1-2,TRBV7-2,CASSSRQGNYGYTF
-,TRBJ2-1,TRBV6-1,CASSGLAGSSYNEQFF
-,TRBJ1-4,TRBV27,CASSLRGGGEKLFF
-,TRBJ2-2,TRBV7-2,CASSSYRGLDTGELFF
-,TRBJ2-1,TRBV4-1,CASSQDPAASGNNEQFF
-,TRBJ1-1,TRBV11-3,CASSLGPQGAAFF
once,TRBJ2-1,TRBV7-3,CASSSGTSGPEMSSYNEQFF
few,TRBJ1-2,TRBV6-5,CASSPGQGFYGYTF
-,TRBJ2-7,TRBV27,CASSLTHLKSQLYEQYF
-,TRBJ2-7,TRBV14,CASSQGTGTGAYEQYF
-,TRBJ1-5,TRBV28,CASSPPGGGNQPQHF
-,TRBJ2-7,TRBV20-1,CSWGGPFEQYF
-,TRBJ2-7,TRBV3-1/TRBV3-2,CASSLRAYEQYF
-,TRBJ1-1,TRBV4-2,CASSQGGVDTEAFF
-,TRBJ2-5,TRBV28,CASSPDGLARETQYF
-,TRBJ2-2,TRBV5-5,CASSSTRVGELFF
-,TRBJ1-6,TRBV7-6,CASSLEAGSSYNSPLHF
-,TRBJ1-6,TRBV19,CASSPGQGSNSPLHF
-,TRBJ1-1,TRBV1,CTSSPPSGQGNTEAFF
-,TRBJ1-2,TRBV5-6,CASRRQGSYGYTF
-,TRBJ2-1,TRBV3-1/TRBV3-2,CASRRTSGNEQFF
-,TRBJ1-1,TRBV12-3/TRBV12-4,CASRGQENTEAFF
once,TRBJ2-7,TRBV6-6,CASSYGTGSSYEQYF
-,TRBJ1-5,TRBV4-3,CASSQDRRSYNQPQHF
-,TRBJ2-7,TRBV27,CASSAKDFGTSPYEQYF
-,TRBJ2-2,TRBV6-6,CASSHLRTGELFF
-,TRBJ1-4,TRBV5-4,CASSLDVGQSNEKLFF
-,TRBJ2-3,TRBV19,CASKDRSSTDTQYF
-,TRBJ2-6,TRBV27,CASGQGGGSGANVLTF
-,TRBJ1-4,TRBV15,CATSLGQAATNEKLFF
-,TRBJ2-7,TRBV29-1,CSVEIAGQETYEQYF
once,TRBJ1-2,TRBV6-1,CASSEYPNLNYGYTF
-,TRBJ2-5,TRBV5-4,CASSPGTRGETQYF
-,TRBJ2-1,TRBV29-1,CSVDLAGVRNEQFF